A selection of T cell receptor beta chains follows, all from one sample in a study of CD8 T cells in Susac syndrome. TCRdb reprocessed the immunoSEQ multiplex PCR reads via MiXCR and lists one record per CDR3 protein. Here the sample spans some 300,000 distinct CDR3 sequences, about 88% being singletons. The sample comprised CD8+ T cells from PBMCs. The receptors come from a human donor with multiple sclerosis. The CDR3 runs from the conserved cysteine through the conserved F or W. A D gene is named only where the DNA matches it firmly. Not all rows give a size; the values are once, few, many and, for expanded clones, a class.

V gene	J gene	D gene	clone size	CDR3 protein	CDR3 DNA
TRBV12-3/TRBV12-4	TRBJ2-7	TRBD2	-	CASSQLAGYEQYF	TGTGCCAGCAGTCAACTAGCGGGGTACGAGCAGTACTTC
TRBV30	TRBJ2-6	-	-	CAWRSRGVDGANVLTF	TGTGCCTGGAGGTCCAGGGGTGTAGATGGGGCCAACGTCCTGACTTTC
TRBV27	TRBJ1-2	-	-	CASSLTPNYGYTF	TGTGCCAGCAGTTTGACGCCTAACTATGGCTACACCTTC
TRBV19	TRBJ2-1	TRBD2	-	CATKLAGDNEQFF	TGTGCCACCAAACTAGCGGGGGACAATGAGCAGTTCTTC
TRBV6-6	TRBJ1-1	-	few	CASSYEGNTEAFF	TGTGCCAGCAGTTACGAGGGGAACACTGAAGCTTTCTTT
TRBV29-1	TRBJ2-7	TRBD2	-	CSVRGLDYEQYF	TGCAGCGTACGAGGACTAGACTACGAGCAGTACTTC
TRBV5-1	TRBJ1-1	-	-	CASSLGGTAFF	TGCGCCAGCAGCTTGGGAGGGACGGCTTTCTTT
TRBV6-6	TRBJ2-6	-	-	CASSSPNVLTF	TGTGCCAGCAGTTCTCCCAACGTCCTGACTTTC
TRBV13	TRBJ2-2	TRBD1	-	CASSLTGTGNTGELFF	TGTGCCAGCAGTCTAACCGGGACAGGTAACACCGGGGAGCTGTTTTTT
TRBV12-3/TRBV12-4	TRBJ1-1	-	-	CASRGTNTEAFF	TGTGCCAGCAGAGGGACGAACACTGAAGCTTTCTTT
TRBV5-4	TRBJ2-7	-	-	CASSLERAYEQYF	TGTGCCAGCAGCTTGGAACGGGCCTACGAGCAGTACTTC
TRBV6-4	TRBJ2-2	-	once	CASSDKGTGELFF	TGTGCCAGCAGTGACAAGGGGACCGGGGAGCTGTTTTTT
TRBV9	TRBJ1-2	-	-	CASSVVGEGYTF	TGTGCCAGCAGCGTAGTTGGGGAAGGCTACACCTTC
TRBV29-1	TRBJ1-2	-	-	CSTFWGGYTF	TGCAGCACCTTCTGGGGTGGCTACACCTTC
TRBV24-1	TRBJ2-3	-	-	CATSDPGGADTQYF	TGTGCCACCAGTGACCCTGGAGGGGCAGATACGCAGTATTTT
TRBV4-1	TRBJ2-7	-	-	CASSQDGPKQYF	TGCGCCAGCAGCCAAGACGGGCCTAAGCAGTACTTC